The clone carrying this TCR beta chain was seen a few times. These data are taken from a study of CD8 T cells in ankylosing spondylitis. MiXCR, run by TCRdb on the 5' RACE reads, gives a single entry per CDR3 protein. The sample gives approximately 250,000 distinct CDR3 sequences, roughly a quarter of which show up once; 0.5% to 0.75% is in the top ten. This sequence originates from a male donor with ankylosing spondylitis or in good health (not recorded which). The specimen sequenced was blood, either unsorted or a sorted T cell fraction (not recorded which).

As DNA, the CDR3 is TGTGCCATCGGGGGGGTCTACAATGAGCAGTTCTTC. The encoded protein is CAIGGVYNEQFF. The rearrangement uses TRBV10-3 and TRBJ2-1; TRBD2 matches at 7 bases. In germline, CDR1 is ENHRY, CDR2 SYGVKD. The CDR3 totals 12 residues. The ends lost 8 bases at V and 3 bases at J; junction bases unmatched: 1.